This is a list of T cell receptor beta chains from one sample in a study of blood T cells in healthy people across ages. MiXCR, run by TCRdb on the 5' RACE reads, gives a single entry per CDR3 protein. The profile shows roughly 650,000 distinct CDR3 sequences, about 32% of them singletons. The sequenced sample consisted of blood. These receptors originate from a woman older than 75 in good health. The CDR3 runs from the conserved cysteine through the conserved F or W. Fields, in order: V gene, clone size, J gene, D gene, CDR3 DNA, CDR3 protein. D genes are given only for firm matches. Clone size is given for some rows only: seen once, a few or many times, or a class if the clone is expanded.

V: TRBV7-9
size: .
J: TRBJ1-1
D: TRBD1
DNA: TGTGCCAGCAGACGGACAGGAGGGGACCCCACCGGCACTGAAGCTTTCTTT
CDR3: CASRRTGGDPTGTEAFF

V: TRBV9
size: few
J: TRBJ1-1
D: TRBD1
DNA: TGTGCCAGCAGCGTAGGCTCAGGGGGAACGTGGAATGAAGCTTTCTTT
CDR3: CASSVGSGGTWNEAFF

V: TRBV29-1
size: .
J: TRBJ2-7
D: .
DNA: TGCAGCGTCGGATCGGATCCCTCCTACGAGCAGTACTTC
CDR3: CSVGSDPSYEQYF

V: TRBV30
size: few
J: TRBJ1-1
D: .
DNA: TGTGCCTGGAGTGGCCGGGGGAACACTGAAGCTTTCTTT
CDR3: CAWSGRGNTEAFF

V: TRBV28
size: many
J: TRBJ2-3
D: .
DNA: TGTGCCAGCAGTTCCGGGTCCATACAAGGGGATACGCAGTATTTT
CDR3: CASSSGSIQGDTQYF

V: TRBV7-2
size: many
J: TRBJ1-1
D: TRBD1
DNA: TGTGCCAGCAGCTTGACAGGGGAGAACACTGAAGCTTTCTTT
CDR3: CASSLTGENTEAFF

V: TRBV20-1
size: many
J: TRBJ2-2
D: .
DNA: TGCAGTGCTAGAAGTTCGAGGGCTGACACCGGGGAGCTGTTTTTT
CDR3: CSARSSRADTGELFF

V: TRBV20-1
size: .
J: TRBJ2-7
D: TRBD2
DNA: TGCAGTGCCGCCGAAATTCCTAGCGGGAGGGGCGAGCAGTACTTC
CDR3: CSAAEIPSGRGEQYF

V: TRBV20-1
size: many
J: TRBJ2-3
D: .
DNA: TGCAGTGCTAGAGAATTTGGGGGGAAGAGCACAGATACGCAGTATTTT
CDR3: CSAREFGGKSTDTQYF

V: TRBV7-9
size: many
J: TRBJ1-2
D: .
DNA: TGTGCCAGCAGCTTGGGCAGAGGGGATGGCTACACCTTC
CDR3: CASSLGRGDGYTF

V: TRBV7-2
size: many
J: TRBJ2-1
D: TRBD1
DNA: TGTGCCAGCAGCTTAGGGGGACAGGGGCGCCACAATGAGCAGTTCTTC
CDR3: CASSLGGQGRHNEQFF

V: TRBV29-1
size: many
J: TRBJ1-2
D: TRBD1
DNA: TGCAGCGTTCTCACGCCGGGACAGGGGGCGGACGGCTACACCTTC
CDR3: CSVLTPGQGADGYTF

V: TRBV6-1
size: many
J: TRBJ1-5
D: TRBD1
DNA: TGTGCCAGCAGTTTCCCGACAGGGGTCCCTCAGCCCCAGCATTTT
CDR3: CASSFPTGVPQPQHF

V: TRBV4-1
size: many
J: TRBJ2-3
D: .
DNA: TGCGCCAGCAGCCAAGACGGGACTAGCACAGATACGCAGTATTTT
CDR3: CASSQDGTSTDTQYF

V: TRBV4-2
size: .
J: TRBJ2-3
D: TRBD2
DNA: TGTGCCAGCAGCCAAGATCCCCCCCTAGCGGGGGGCCCACCACTTACGCAGTATTTT
CDR3: CASSQDPPLAGGPPLTQYF

V: TRBV13
size: once
J: TRBJ2-2
D: .
DNA: TGTGCCAGCAGCTTAGCGACAGCCGAACGAGGCACCGGGGAGCTGTTTTTT
CDR3: CASSLATAERGTGELFF

V: TRBV7-6
size: many
J: TRBJ2-7
D: TRBD2
DNA: TGTGCCAGCAGCTTAGGAACTAGCGGGAGCCACGAGCAGTACTTC
CDR3: CASSLGTSGSHEQYF

V: TRBV5-1
size: .
J: TRBJ2-1
D: .
DNA: TGCGCCAGCAGCTTGGCACTGGCTCACAATGAGCAGTTCTTC
CDR3: CASSLALAHNEQFF

V: TRBV7-6
size: many
J: TRBJ1-3
D: .
DNA: TGTGCCAGCAGCTTAGTTGGCCGGGCAGGGGTCGGAAACACCATATATTTT
CDR3: CASSLVGRAGVGNTIYF

V: TRBV2
size: many
J: TRBJ2-6
D: .
DNA: TGTGCCAGCAGTGACGGCGGGTTAGGGGCCAACGTCCTGACTTTC
CDR3: CASSDGGLGANVLTF

V: TRBV7-2
size: few
J: TRBJ2-7
D: TRBD1
DNA: TGTGCCAGCAGCTTAGTAAACAGGGGATTTGACGAGCAGTACTTC
CDR3: CASSLVNRGFDEQYF

V: TRBV30
size: few
J: TRBJ1-2
D: TRBD1
DNA: TGTGCCTGGAGTGTTCGCAGGGACAGCGGCTACACCTTC
CDR3: CAWSVRRDSGYTF

V: TRBV29-1
size: many
J: TRBJ2-1
D: TRBD1
DNA: TGCAGCGGGGACAGGACAGACAATGAGCAGTTCTTC
CDR3: CSGDRTDNEQFF

V: TRBV7-2
size: many
J: TRBJ2-5
D: TRBD2
DNA: TGTGCCAGCAGCCCCGACCGGACTAGCGGGGGGCATATACAAGAGACCCAGTACTTC
CDR3: CASSPDRTSGGHIQETQYF

V: TRBV2
size: .
J: TRBJ2-5
D: .
DNA: TGTGCCACCTCCCTCAGGGTCCAAGAGACCCAGTACTTC
CDR3: CATSLRVQETQYF